One sample yielded the 9 T cell receptor beta chains listed below, sequenced in a study of T cells in women clearing cervical HPV infection. The assay was immunoSEQ multiplex PCR, and TCRdb's table has in-frame clones only and misses some. The sample table sets out roughly 40,000 clones. Specimen: blood buffy coat. The receptors shown here come from a woman aged 18-70 years with a cervical HPV16 infection that either progressed to CIN3+ or cleared (not recorded which).

About this clone itself: The read terminates 3 residues before the CDR3 end, so the remaining end is supplied by the germline J gene. The chain is built from TRBV7-2 and TRBJ1-1, with 8 bases matching TRBD1. CDR3 length equals 15 residues. Germline loops: CDR1 SGHTA, CDR2 FQGNSA. The ends lost 2 bases at V and 2 bases at J; junction bases unmatched: 4. The CDR3 here is CASSLTAGGNTEAFF. The sequenced CDR3 bases are TGTGCCAGCAGCTTAACCGCAGGGGGCAACACTGAA.

The sequenced CDR3 bases are TGTGCCAGCAGCTGGGGGACTTTGAACACTGAA. Amino acids: CASSWGTLNTE. The full CDR3 reads CASSWGTLNTEAFF. The chain couples TRBV5-5 to TRBJ1-1, with D tentatively TRBD1 (5 bases). The CDR3 goes on 3 residues after the read ends, and that part is filled in from the germline J gene. This CDR3 spans 14 amino acids. V lost 3 bases, J lost 0 bases, and 9 bases lay in between. Germline CDR1 is SGHKS and CDR2 is YYEKEE (reference sequence).

On this clone itself: Read data end 3 residues before the CDR3 end; the end is taken from the germline J gene. J is TRBJ1-6 and V is TRBV30; tentative D call: TRBD1 (5 bases). The CDR3 consists of 14 residues. Trimming pared 2 bases from V and 9 bases from J, leaving 14 bases between. The germline CDR1 and CDR2 sequences are GTSNPN and SVGIG (reference sequence). CDR3 bases read: TGTGCCTGGAGTTCTGGCAGGGTGGGTTCACCC. Amino acid sequence: CAWSSGRVGSP. The whole CDR3 region reads CAWSSGRVGSPLHF.

As for this clone: The observed sequence ends 3 residues before the CDR3 terminus, with the missing tail filled in from the germline J gene. This chain connects TRBV7-8 to TRBJ2-7; 12 positions agree with TRBD1. Germline assignment: CDR1 SGHVS and CDR2 FQNEAQ. Losses at the gene ends were 4 bases for V and 6 bases for J; bases not matched to a gene: 7. The CDR3 runs 15 residues. CDR3 region: CASSSGQGATGEQYF. The sequenced part of the CDR3 DNA is TGTGCCAGCAGCTCGGGACAGGGGGCAACGGGCGAG.

In the case of this clone: The CDR3 extends 3 residues past the end of the read, so its final part is completed from the germline J gene. The chain is built from TRBV5-1 and TRBJ2-2, with D perhaps matching TRBD1 (5 bases). The CDR3 has 15 residues. Germline V lookup: CDR1 SGHRS, CDR2 YFSETQ. The covered CDR3 bases are TGCGCCAGCAGCCGAGAGGCCTCTGGGGCCAACGTG. It is translated as CASSREASGANV. The entire CDR3 is CASSREASGANVLFF.

Comments on this clone: Read sequence stops 3 residues before the CDR3 end, and the germline J gene provides the missing end. This chain links TRBV5-1 with TRBJ1-2, with 7 bases that match TRBD1. Germline loops: CDR1 SGHRS, CDR2 YFSETQ. CDR3 length: 13 amino acids. The sequenced part of the CDR3 DNA is TGCGCCAGCAGCTCCGAACAGGGGCGCGGC. Its protein product is CASSSEQGRG. The full CDR3 reads CASSSEQGRGYTF. Filled out from reference TRBV5-1 and TRBJ1-2, the complete variable domain reads KAGVTQTPRYLIKTRGQQVTLSCSPISGHRSVSWYQQTPGQGLQFLFEYFSETQRNKGNFPGRFSGRQFSNSRSEMNVSTLELGDSALYLCASSSEQGRGYTFGSGTRLTVV.

As to this clone: From the germline J gene comes the end of the CDR3, since the read stops 3 residues before it. The rearrangement uses TRBV2 and TRBJ1-2; 10 positions match TRBD1. Germline V gene sequence: CDR1 SNHLY, CDR2 FYNNEI. The CDR3 consists of 14 residues. J was trimmed by 4 bases and V by 5 bases; bases with no gene match: 4. CDR3 loop: CASSSGTGAYGYTF. CDR3 DNA (partial): TGTGCCAGCAGTTCGGGGACAGGGGCCTATGGC. Variable domain in full (rest from reference TRBV2 and TRBJ1-2): EPEVTQTPSHQVTQMGQEVILRCVPISNHLYFYWYRQILGQKVEFLVSFYNNEISEKSEIFDDQFSVERPDGSNFTLKIRSTKLEDSAMYFCASSSGTGAYGYTFGSGTRLTVV.

With regard to this clone: The CDR3 is cut off 3 residues early in the read; its end comes from the germline J gene. The chain employs TRBV20-1 and TRBJ2-7; 7 bases are shared with TRBD2. This CDR3 is 15 amino acids long. The junction had 16 bases not matched to a gene; V was cut back by 6 bases and J by 5 bases. Germline V gene data show CDR1 as DFQATT and CDR2 as SNEGSKA (reference sequence). The CDR3 DNA, read in part, is TGCAGTGCCGACCGCGGGGCGGGGGTGACCCACGAG. Encoded protein: CSADRGAGVTHE. The full CDR3 protein is CSADRGAGVTHEQYF.

Concerning this clone: The observed sequence ends 3 residues before the CDR3 terminus, with the missing tail filled in from the germline J gene. The chain links TRBV12-3 or TRBV12-4 to TRBJ1-4, with TRBD1 matching 9 bases. This CDR3 is 15 amino acids long. V lost 3 bases and J lost 8; bases outside the gene matches: 7. The CDR3 DNA, read in part, is TGTGCCAGCAGTTTTGCTGGGACAGGGTCCGAAAAA. Amino acid sequence: CASSFAGTGSEK. The CDR3 reads in full as CASSFAGTGSEKLFF.